The following is a TCR beta chain sequence with its context. The antigen is not known. A clone one base away is much larger, so this may be a read error. A single record per CDR3 protein comes from TCRdb applying MiXCR to the multiplex PCR reads. The profile shows more than 20,000 distinct CDR3 sequences, about 70% of them singletons. The data are from a study of breast tumors, draining lymph nodes, adjacent tissues. General study findings and limits: Luminal-like breast cancer showed significantly higher tumor–nontumor repertoire similarity than basal-like. The data were judged consistent with most tumor T cells coming from lymph node and expanding in tumor. Tumors had less TCR diversity than lymph nodes, more than nontumor tissue.

The sequenced sample consisted of tumor-adjacent breast tissue. The source of this sequence is a female donor with breast cancer. Some clones in this sample may be carry-over from other donors' samples.

CDR3 sequence reads: CASSPGEGMQYF. As DNA, the CDR3 is TGTGCCAGCAGCCCCGGGGAGGGTATGCAGTATTTT. J is TRBJ2-3 and V is TRBV7-6, with 7 bases aligning to TRBD2. CDR3 length equals 12 residues. V lost 5 bases to trimming and J lost 11 bases; unmatched junction nucleotides: 7. Germline assignment: CDR1 SGHVS and CDR2 FNYEAQ.